This TCR beta chain was captured by sequencing in a study of cytomegalovirus exposure and HLA in healthy donors (dated by TCRdb to the late 2010s). About the study as a whole: An earlier analysis of 587 of the donors reported under 300 Gb of sequence data and 95 million to 120 million unique TCR beta sequences obtained from some 170 million T cells. Roughly 300 gigabases of sequencing data and 91 million or so unique TCR sequences made up an early release that covered several hundred HLA-typed donors. Of the 300 to 450 genotyped donors, roughly 80% fell in the genetic ancestry cluster associated with self-reported Caucasian donors. The study aimed to test whether cataloging public T cell receptors could reveal signatures of past pathogen exposure. The study profiled the T cell repertoires of 666 subjects by immunosequencing and related them to cytomegalovirus serostatus. In addition to the first cohort of 666 subjects, a separate validation cohort of over 90 different subjects was used. High-throughput TCR immunosequencing, statistical association of individual TCRs with disease status, and machine learning were combined to predict cytomegalovirus infection status. To study patterns of TCR occurrence, a later analysis re-analyzed previously published TCR beta repertoires from under 750 donors and added high-resolution HLA genotyping. In the later analysis, no new phenotypic data were used to find candidate immune exposures; instead, reliance was placed on TCR beta sequences and their occurrence across donors. An earlier analysis of roughly 580 of the donors used high-throughput TCR beta sequencing to judge whether each TCR beta V gene segment behaved as functional or pseudogenic. Alongside the repertoire data, information on donor age, sex, ethnicity and CMV serostatus was compiled. A later genetic analysis used genome-wide SNP genotypes for about three fifths of the roughly 700 donors, treating that subset as a discovery cohort. All discovery cohort repertoires had been generated using a single sequencing platform. HLA typing covered class I and class II loci at four-digit resolution. Typing coverage differed by locus: A, B, C, DRB1 and DQB1 were typed in roughly 620-640 donors, DQA1 in about 510, DPA1 in around 610, and DPB1 in 450 to 490. Roughly five DR-DQ haplotypes were treated as single units for association and clustering because of strong linkage in the cohort. On average, around 240,000 unique TCR beta nucleotide sequences were sequenced per donor among 398 genotyped donors of the cohort, with 15% to 20% of those sequences being non-productive.

The junction shows trimming of 3 bases on V and 5 bases on J, and the gene matches do not reach 10 bases of it. CDR1 LNHDA and CDR2 SQIVND were looked up in the germline V gene (reference sequence). The CDR3 holds 16 amino acids from the cysteine to the phenylalanine. The only DNA kept is the CDR3, 48 bases in frame from the first base. Library preparation was by the immunoSEQ multiplex PCR assay. The multiplex PCR relied on a mix of 60 forward primers for TCR Vbeta segments and 13 reverse primers for TCR Jbeta segments. The CDR3 region of rearranged TCR beta genes was amplified from genomic DNA by a multiplex PCR assay. The Illumina HiSeq System was used to sequence the amplified TCR beta libraries as 87-base-pair reads. Regarding the original processing steps: Across the 670 or so repertoires, a later analysis counted approximately 83 million unique TCR beta chains, 9 million to 14 million of which were shared by at least two donors. Raw reads were error-corrected and collapsed into unique sequences with a nearest-neighbor algorithm that merged closely related sequences to remove PCR and sequencing errors. To assign V, D and J gene segments, CDR3 sequences were aligned to IMGT reference sequences. For a sequence to be retained, at least a six-nucleotide match to both a V gene segment and a J gene segment was required. A rearrangement was called productive if the CDR3 had no stop codons and remained in frame with V and J, and every other rearrangement was called non-productive. Following IMGT convention, CDR3 was defined as the stretch from the second conserved V-encoded cysteine to the conserved J-encoded phenylalanine. The earlier analysis of about 590 of the donors excluded sequences that lacked an unambiguous match to a single V gene segment. In an earlier analysis of roughly 600 of the donors, a V segment was called functional when productive rearrangements were above 56.7%, and segregating when the standard deviation between donors exceeded 5%. To diagnose cytomegalovirus status from the catalog of TCR beta chain sequences, a statistical classification framework was built. V and J gene assignment, in a later analysis, came from comparing TCR nucleotide sequences with IMGT/GENE-DB human TR gene sequences. A later analysis assigned CDR3 sequences and most-parsimonious VDJ recombination scenarios with the TCRdist pipeline. In a later analysis, each TCR beta chain was defined by its CDR3 amino acid sequence together with its V-gene family, and reads lacking a unique V-gene family were excluded. In a later analysis, 500 to 650 highly shared, low-generation-probability nucleotide sequences were removed to address suspected cross-contamination and a sequencing artifact. A later analysis calculated a clonal expansion index for each public chain from normalized within-repertoire ranks of inferred template counts. In a later analysis, generation probabilities were computed using a VDJ recombination model fitted to out-of-frame rearrangements, and the results were checked against IGoR. Hypergeometric tests were used in a later analysis to score TCR-TCR, TCR-HLA and TCR-CMV co-occurrence, with a repertoire-size bias correction applied to the TCR pairs. In a later analysis, false discovery rates were estimated by permuting HLA or CMV assignments 20 times. In a later analysis, co-occurring TCRs were grouped using DBSCAN, with TCRdist sequence similarity added in when clustering inside HLA-allele-positive subsets. Repertoires with fewer than 30,000 or more than 120,000 public chains, plus five repertoires with anomalous nucleotide sharing, were excluded from co-occurrence clustering. TCRdb obtained this table from immuneACCESS and retained in-frame rearrangements with V and J assigned. These tables miss some clones; where compared with another copy, unresolved V genes account for less than half of the shortfall, and the remainder is unexplained. Clone size and the V and J calls come from that table; the DNA yielded D and trimming. The table for this sample lists 120,000 or so clones; roughly three fifths of them were counted only once. The ten largest clones capture 1.5% to 1.7% of the sample.

Turning to this clone: Its cognate antigen has yet to be identified. Base-call qualities are not available, and no considerably larger clone is one nucleotide away.

Findings and caveats that apply to the study as a whole: Because counts were too low, roughly 18 rarely observed V segments, including chromosome 9 orphons, were left out of the earlier analysis of some 640 of the donors. In a later analysis, TCR association rates were found to vary across HLA loci, with the most associated TCRs seen for DRB1 alleles and the fewest for HLA-C alleles. The 87-base-pair reads could not distinguish some IMGT-functional V segments, including TRBV6-2 and TRBV6-3, so those segments were excluded. V-gene and J-gene trimming of TCR beta chains was associated with a missense DCLRE1C variant in a later genetic analysis, and the association was replicated in an independent cohort. In an earlier analysis of more than 450 of the donors, most TCR beta V segments were observed in productive rearrangements about 87% or about 30% of the time, broadly matching IMGT annotations. Cytomegalovirus status was reported to be diagnosed by the classifier with high specificity and sensitivity in both the original and validation cohorts. For the cohort, immune exposure information was limited to CMV serostatus. According to a later analysis, parvovirus B19, influenza, CMV and Epstein-Barr virus appeared linked to several top co-occurrence clusters. The presence/absence analyses assumed that sequencing depth was roughly uniform across donors, and that assumption may not be true. At a false discovery rate of 0.05, a later analysis linked roughly 17,000 TCR beta sequences to specific HLA alleles. The cohort was sequenced for TCR beta chains only, and without alpha or paired-chain data the features that could be detected were limited. A total of 150 or so TCR beta chains were listed by the study as associated with cytomegalovirus. According to the authors, the approach could potentially be generalized to other disease states and immunological phenotypes. Compared with the approximately 670-donor mean, donors in an Asian-associated ancestry cluster had fewer N-insertions in productive TCRs, according to a later genetic analysis. Assigning TCR associations to individual alleles was difficult when HLA alleles, especially DR and DQ, strongly co-occurred. Across donors, most TCR sequences were observed very rarely, whereas some public TCRs were present in many individuals. Linkage disequilibrium might explain the correlated functional status among segregating V segments, but an unknown experimental factor could not be excluded. A further reported finding was that TCR beta sequences accurately predicted the HLA-A and HLA-B alleles for most subjects in the first cohort. A few of the identified cytomegalovirus-associated TCR beta chains were confirmed in vitro to be specific for cytomegalovirus antigens. HLA typing was unavailable for some donors at each locus, so association tests used only the typed subset. A group of highly shared sequence variants was considered likely to be a technical artifact of the sequencing pipeline. In a later analysis, HLA-associated TCR beta chains showed more clonal expansion and lower generation probabilities than non-associated chains that were equally common. A later analysis found that most CMV-associated TCR beta chains appeared HLA-restricted, with HLA associations seemingly driven largely by CMV exposure.

The cohort was made up of hundreds of healthy bone marrow donors. Cohort members were all nominally healthy when sampled, although unrecorded immune exposures were likely present. The donor was CMV seronegative and belonged to the group of 350 or so seronegative cohort members. Every donor gave a peripheral blood sample, and the peripheral blood mononuclear cells from that sample were used for TCR beta sequencing. Genomic DNA was extracted from the blood cell samples with the Qiagen DNeasy Blood Extraction Kit. The clonotype originates from a man between 18 and 29 years old in good health and CMV-seronegative. The rearrangement joined TRBV19 to TRBJ1-5; TRBD1 matches 7 bases in the middle. The sample consisted of PBMCs. In nucleotide form, the sequence is TGTGCCAGTAGTATTCAACAGGGGAGGAGCGATCAGCCCCAGCATTTT. Translated, it gives CASSIQQGRSDQPQHF.